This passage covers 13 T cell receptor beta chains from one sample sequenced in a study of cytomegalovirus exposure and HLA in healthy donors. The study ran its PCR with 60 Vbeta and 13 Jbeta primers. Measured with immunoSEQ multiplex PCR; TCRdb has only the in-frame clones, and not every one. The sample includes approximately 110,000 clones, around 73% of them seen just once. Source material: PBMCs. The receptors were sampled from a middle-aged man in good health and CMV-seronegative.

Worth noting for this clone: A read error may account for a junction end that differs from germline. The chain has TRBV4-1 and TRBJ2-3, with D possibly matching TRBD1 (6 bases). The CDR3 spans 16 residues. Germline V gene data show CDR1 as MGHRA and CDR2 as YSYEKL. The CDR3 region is CASSQDRTESTDMQYF. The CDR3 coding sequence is TGCGCCAGCAGCCAAGACCGGACAGAGTCCACAGATATGCAGTATTTT.

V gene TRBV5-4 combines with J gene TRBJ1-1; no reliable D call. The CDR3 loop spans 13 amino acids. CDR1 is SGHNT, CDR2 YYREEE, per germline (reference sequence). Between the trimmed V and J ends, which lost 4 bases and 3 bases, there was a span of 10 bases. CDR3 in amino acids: CASSGRADTEAFF. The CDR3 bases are TGTGCCAGCAGCGGGCGGGCGGACACTGAAGCTTTCTTT.

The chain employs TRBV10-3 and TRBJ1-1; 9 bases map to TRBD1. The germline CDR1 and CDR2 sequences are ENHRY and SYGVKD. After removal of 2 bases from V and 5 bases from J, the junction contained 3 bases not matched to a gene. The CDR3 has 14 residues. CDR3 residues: CAISEGTGFTEAFF. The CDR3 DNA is TGTGCCATCAGTGAGGGGACAGGGTTTACTGAAGCTTTCTTT.

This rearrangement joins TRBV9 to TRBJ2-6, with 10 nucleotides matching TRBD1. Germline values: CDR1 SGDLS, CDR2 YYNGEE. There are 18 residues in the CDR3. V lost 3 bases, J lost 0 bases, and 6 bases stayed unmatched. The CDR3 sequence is CASSARQGAPSGANVLTF. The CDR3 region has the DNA TGTGCCAGCAGCGCCAGACAGGGGGCTCCCTCTGGGGCCAACGTCCTGACTTTC.

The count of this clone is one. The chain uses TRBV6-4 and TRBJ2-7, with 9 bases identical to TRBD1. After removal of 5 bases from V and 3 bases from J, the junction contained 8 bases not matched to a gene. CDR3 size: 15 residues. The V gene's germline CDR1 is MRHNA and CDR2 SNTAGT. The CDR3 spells CASSSHTGQGYEQYF. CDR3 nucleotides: TGTGCCAGCAGTAGTCATACGGGACAGGGCTACGAGCAGTACTTC.

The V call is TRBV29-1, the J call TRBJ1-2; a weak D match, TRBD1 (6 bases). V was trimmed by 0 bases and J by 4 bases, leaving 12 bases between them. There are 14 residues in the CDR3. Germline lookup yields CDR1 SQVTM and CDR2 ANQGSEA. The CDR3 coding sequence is TGCAGCGTTGAAGAGACAGGTATACCCTATGGCTACACCTTC. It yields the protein CSVEETGIPYGYTF.

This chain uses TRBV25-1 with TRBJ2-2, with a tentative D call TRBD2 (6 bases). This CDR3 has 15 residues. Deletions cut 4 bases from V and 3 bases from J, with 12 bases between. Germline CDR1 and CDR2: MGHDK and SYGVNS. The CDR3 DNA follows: TGTGCCAGCAGTGGGAGGGGCGGGGACACCGGGGAGCTGTTTTTT. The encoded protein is CASSGRGGDTGELFF.

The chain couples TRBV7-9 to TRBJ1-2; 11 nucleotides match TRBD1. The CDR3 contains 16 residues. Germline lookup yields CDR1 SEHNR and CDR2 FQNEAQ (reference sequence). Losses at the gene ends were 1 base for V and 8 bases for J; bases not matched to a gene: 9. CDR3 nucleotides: TGTGCCAGCAGCTTAGTCAGTGGACAGGGGGCAGTCGGCTACACCTTC. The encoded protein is CASSLVSGQGAVGYTF.

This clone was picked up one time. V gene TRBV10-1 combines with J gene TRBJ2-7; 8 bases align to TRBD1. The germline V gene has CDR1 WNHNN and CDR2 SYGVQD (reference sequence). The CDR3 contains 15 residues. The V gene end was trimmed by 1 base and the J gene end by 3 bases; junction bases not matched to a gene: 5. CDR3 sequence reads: CASSECRGLVYEQYF. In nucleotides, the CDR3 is TGCGCCAGCAGTGAGTGCAGGGGGCTTGTCTACGAGCAGTACTTC.

CDR3 nucleotide sequence: TGTGCCATCAGCACACACTCTGGAAACACCATATATTTT. Translation gives CAISTHSGNTIYF. V gene TRBV10-3 combines with J gene TRBJ1-3; the D is unclear. CDR3 size: 13 residues. The germline CDR1 and CDR2 sequences are ENHRY and SYGVKD. Trimming shortened V by 6 bases and J by 0 bases, and 6 bases separated the two germline ends.

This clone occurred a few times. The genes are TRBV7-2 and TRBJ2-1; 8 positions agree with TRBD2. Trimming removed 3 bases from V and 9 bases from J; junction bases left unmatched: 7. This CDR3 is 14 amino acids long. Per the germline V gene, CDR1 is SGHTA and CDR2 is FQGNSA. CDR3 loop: CASSFRRGAGEQFF. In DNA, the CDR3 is TGTGCCAGCAGCTTCCGGCGGGGGGCGGGTGAGCAGTTCTTC.

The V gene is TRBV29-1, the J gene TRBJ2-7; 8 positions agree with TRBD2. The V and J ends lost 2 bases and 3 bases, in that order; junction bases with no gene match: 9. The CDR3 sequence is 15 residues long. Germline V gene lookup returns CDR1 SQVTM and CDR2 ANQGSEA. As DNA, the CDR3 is TGCAGCGTTGAACTCCGGGAGGGGGAGGGCTACGAGCAGTACTTC. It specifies CSVELREGEGYEQYF.

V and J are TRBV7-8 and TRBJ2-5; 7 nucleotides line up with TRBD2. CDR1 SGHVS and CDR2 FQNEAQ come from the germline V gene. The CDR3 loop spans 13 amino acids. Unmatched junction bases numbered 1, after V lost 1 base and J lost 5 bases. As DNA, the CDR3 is TGTGCCAGCAGCTTAGGGGAGGGGGAGACCCAGTACTTC. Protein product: CASSLGEGETQYF.